The present TCR beta chain was sequenced within a study of CD8 T cells in ankylosing spondylitis. At least ten counts were recorded for this clonotype. TCRdb recomputed calls from the 5' RACE reads with MiXCR, one row per CDR3 protein. The sample comprises about 52,000 distinct CDR3 sequences, approximately 7% of which are singletons, and around 8.5% rests with the top ten. V lost 3 bases and J 0 bases, leaving 6 bases between the germline ends. This CDR3 contains 12 residues. The germline gives CDR1 DFQATT, CDR2 SNEGSKA (reference sequence). The sequencing sample was made of blood, either unsorted or a sorted T cell fraction (not recorded which). V is TRBV20-1 and J is TRBJ2-7; no firm D call. This TCR derives from a female donor with ankylosing spondylitis or in good health (not recorded which). The DNA for the CDR3 is TGCAGTGCTAGTAAAAACTCCTACGAGCAGTACGTC. Translating gives CSASKNSYEQYV.